This entry concerns a single T cell receptor (beta chain). The clone's antigen remains unknown. One base away there is no much larger clone; base qualities are not given. This sample was included in a study of PD-1 blockade in classical Hodgkin lymphoma (dated by TCRdb to 2018 to 2021). Concerning the study at large: Nivolumab dosing was 3 mg/kg intravenously every 2 weeks, continuing until either disease progression or unacceptable toxicity. The study used TCR beta sequencing and CyTOF to define a peripheral blood immune signature of response to PD-1 blockade in classical Hodgkin lymphoma.

Trimmed from V: 6 bases; trimmed from J: 4 bases; junction bases lacking a gene match: 6. The CDR3 has 14 amino acids, counting the end cysteine and phenylalanine. The sequence is cut down to CDR3 DNA, 42 bases in frame from base 1. CDR1 and CDR2 are drawn from the germline V gene: KGHSH, LQKENI. The Qiagen DNeasy kit was used to extract genomic DNA both from unsorted PBMCs and from the negatively selected CD4+ and CD8+ fractions. TCR beta CDR3 regions were amplified by immunoSEQ multiplex PCR using primers annealing to V and J segments. A synthetic immune receptor repertoire was used to minimize amplification bias, and remaining bias was computationally removed after sequencing. The original methods were these. Custom Python scripts were used to quantify repertoire diversity as the Shannon entropy index. The unsorted, CD4+ and CD8+ repertoires were each analyzed separately, with the exception of combined analyses, where CD4+ and CD8+ sequences were merged in silico. Clonal expansion was defined as at least a 2-fold frequency increase after treatment relative to C1D1, with a pseudocount of 0.5 for undetected baseline clones. Clones with 0 or 1 copy at C1D1 were defined as singleton clones, while clones with 2 or more copies were defined as non-singleton clones. Clones expanded in unsorted samples were assigned a CD4+, CD8+ or unknown annotation through matching of protein sequences in sorted samples from the same patient. Wilcoxon tests on paired samples were used to test changes in diversity from C1D1 to C4D1. The table comes from immuneACCESS by way of TCRdb, which keeps in-frame sequences with V and J called. Part of the clones is missing from these tables; in studies checked, under half for an unresolved V gene and the rest for unknown reasons. V, J and clone size derive from that table, while D and trimming were established from the DNA sequence. This sample has 10,000 to 15,000 clones in its table, and approximately 79% of those were observed once. The top ten hold approximately 25% of the sample.

General conclusions and limits of the study: The study covered only a single clinical trial cohort, and the causes of the repertoire differences, possibly disease activity or prior therapy, were still not defined. A significant rise by C4D1 was seen in CD4+ but not CD8+ TCR diversity (p=0.0027 vs p=0.16), with the rise being most apparent in complete responders (p=0.02). Baseline diversity similar to that of newly diagnosed patients was observed in trial patients achieving complete response, whereas significantly lower diversity was observed in partial responders and progressors. Patients starting nivolumab less than 1 year after ASCT had lower diversity and were excluded from later analyses to avoid confounding by immune reconstitution. Baseline TCR diversity was reported to be lower in newly diagnosed patients than in healthy donors, and even lower in relapsed/refractory patients.

This specimen's time point label, per the study, means: cycle 1 day 1 (C1D1), immediately before nivolumab initiation. Every trial patient had relapsed after autologous stem cell transplantation, and cohorts A, B and C differed in prior brentuximab vedotin exposure. The trial cohort was composed of 56 patients with relapsed/refractory classical Hodgkin lymphoma, for whom complete response, partial response or progressive disease was recorded as best overall response. Trial patients were treated with single-agent nivolumab in the multi-cohort phase II CheckMate 205 trial. An independent review committee assessed best overall response using the 2007 International Working Group response criteria. Trial PBMCs were collected immediately before nivolumab initiation (C1D1) and during therapy at cycle 2 day 1 and cycle 4 day 1. Peripheral blood was collected in 8 mL Vacutainer Cell Preparation Tubes, from which PBMCs were isolated by centrifugation and then cryopreserved.

The V and J segments used are TRBV18 and TRBJ2-7, with 10 bases aligning to TRBD1. The sample consisted of peripheral blood mononuclear cells (PBMCs), taken at baseline. The source of this sequence is a human donor with classical Hodgkin lymphoma. This receptor has the CDR3 CASSGQGGVYEQYF. The base sequence is TGTGCCAGCTCCGGACAGGGGGGAGTTTACGAGCAGTACTTC.